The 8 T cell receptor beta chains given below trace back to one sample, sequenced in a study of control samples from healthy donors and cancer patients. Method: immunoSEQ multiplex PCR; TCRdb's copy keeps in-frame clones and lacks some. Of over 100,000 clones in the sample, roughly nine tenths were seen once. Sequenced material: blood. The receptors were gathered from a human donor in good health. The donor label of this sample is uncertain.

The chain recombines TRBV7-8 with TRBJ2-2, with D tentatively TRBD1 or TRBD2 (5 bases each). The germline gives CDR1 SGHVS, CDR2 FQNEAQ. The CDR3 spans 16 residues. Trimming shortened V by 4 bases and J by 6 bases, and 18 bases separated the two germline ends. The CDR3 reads CASSYRLPRGAGELFF. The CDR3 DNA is TGTGCCAGCAGCTACAGACTCCCACGAGGGGCCGGGGAGCTGTTTTTT.

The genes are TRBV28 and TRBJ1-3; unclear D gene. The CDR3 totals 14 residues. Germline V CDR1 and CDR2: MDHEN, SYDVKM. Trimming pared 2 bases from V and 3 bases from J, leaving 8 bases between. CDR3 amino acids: CASSLPHSGNTIYF. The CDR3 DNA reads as TGTGCCAGCAGTTTACCTCACAGTGGAAACACCATATATTTT. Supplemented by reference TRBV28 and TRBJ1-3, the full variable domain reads DVKVTQSSRYLVKRTGEKVFLECVQDMDHENMFWYRQDPGLGLRLIYFSYDVKMKEKGDIPEGYSVSREKKERFSLILESASTNQTSMYLCASSLPHSGNTIYFGEGSWLTVV.

Here the CDR3 reads CASSTTGRIYEQYF. CDR3 nucleotides: TGCGCCAGCAGTACGACAGGGAGGATCTACGAGCAGTACTTC. V gene TRBV5-1 combines with J gene TRBJ2-7; TRBD1 might be the D (7 bases). The CDR3 spans 14 residues. CDR1 and CDR2 from the germline V gene are SGHRS and YFSETQ. V was trimmed by 5 bases and J by 3 bases, leaving 15 bases between them.

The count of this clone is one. The CDR3 is CASRGGITYEQYF. The CDR3 nucleotides read TGTGCCAGTAGGGGCGGGATTACCTACGAGCAGTACTTC. This chain links TRBV19 with TRBJ2-7; D perhaps matches TRBD2 (6 bases). CDR1 and CDR2 from the germline V gene are LNHDA and SQIVND (reference sequence). The CDR3 has 13 amino acids. The V end was cut by 6 bases, the J end by 2 bases, with 11 bases between.

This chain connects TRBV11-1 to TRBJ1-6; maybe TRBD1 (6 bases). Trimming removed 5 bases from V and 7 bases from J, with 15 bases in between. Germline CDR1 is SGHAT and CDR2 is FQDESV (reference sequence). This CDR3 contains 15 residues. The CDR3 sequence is CASSLGQITNSPLHF. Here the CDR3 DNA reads TGTGCCAGCAGCCTCGGACAGATTACCAATTCACCCCTCCACTTT. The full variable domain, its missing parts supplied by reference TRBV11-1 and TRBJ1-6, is EAEVAQSPRYKITEKSQAVAFWCDPISGHATLYWYRQILGQGPELLVQFQDESVVDDSQLPKDRFSAERLKGVDSTLKIQPAELGDSAMYLCASSLGQITNSPLHFGNGTRLTVT.

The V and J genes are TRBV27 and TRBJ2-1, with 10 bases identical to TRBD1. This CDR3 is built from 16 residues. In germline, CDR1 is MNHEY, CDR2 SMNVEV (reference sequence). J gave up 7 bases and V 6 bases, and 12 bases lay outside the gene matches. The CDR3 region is CASSRRQGAITNEQFF. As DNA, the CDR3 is TGTGCCAGCAGCCGGAGACAGGGGGCGATTACAAATGAGCAGTTCTTC.

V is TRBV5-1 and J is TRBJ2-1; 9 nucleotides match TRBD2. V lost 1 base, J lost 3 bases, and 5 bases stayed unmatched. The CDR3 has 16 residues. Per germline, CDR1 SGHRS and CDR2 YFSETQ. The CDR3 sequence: CASSLNPSGDYNEQFF. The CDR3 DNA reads TGCGCCAGCAGCTTGAACCCTAGCGGGGACTACAATGAGCAGTTCTTC.

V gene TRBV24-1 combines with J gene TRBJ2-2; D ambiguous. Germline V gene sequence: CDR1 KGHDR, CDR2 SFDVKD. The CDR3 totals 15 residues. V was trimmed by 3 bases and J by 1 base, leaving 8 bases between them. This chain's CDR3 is CATSDVTQNTGELFF. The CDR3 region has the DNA TGTGCCACCAGTGATGTCACACAGAACACCGGGGAGCTGTTTTTT.